This paragraph covers one T cell receptor beta chain sequence. Trimming shortened V by 6 bases and J by 0 bases, and 13 bases separated the two germline ends. This CDR3 region has 14 residues. Germline V gene lookup returns CDR1 SGHRS and CDR2 YFSETQ. These data belong to a study of PD-L1 blockade in urothelial cancer. About the study: Blood was analyzed 3 weeks (second dose) and 6 weeks after treatment start.

Only in-frame clones appear in the TCRdb table, and some are missing; sequencing was by immunoSEQ multiplex PCR. The sample has 40,000 to 55,000 clones, 86% seen once. Time point: peripheral blood 6 weeks after treatment start. The chain recombines TRBV5-1 with TRBJ2-7; D uncertain. The TCR was taken from a man between 60 and 75 years old with urothelial cancer. This material consisted of PBMCs, taken around atezolizumab (anti-PD-L1) treatment. The CDR3 DNA sequence: TGCGCCAGCATGATTGGGCCCAGCTCCTACGAGCAGTACTTC. Protein sequence: CASMIGPSSYEQYF.